These T cell receptor beta chains were read from a single sample in a study of early T cells in non-severe SARS-CoV-2 infection. TCRdb reanalysed the 5' RACE reads using MiXCR and keeps one entry per CDR3 protein. This sample carries about 56,000 distinct CDR3 sequences, about 10% of them seen once, and the ten largest clones take approximately 6.5%. Sequencing input: whole blood. These receptors all come from an adult who was a healthcare worker with PCR-confirmed SARS-CoV-2 infection or an uninfected control (not recorded which). The CDR3 runs from the conserved cysteine through the conserved F or W. The D gene is left open where the match is weak. Clone sizes are given selectively: once, few, many, or a class where the clone is expanded.

d_gene: TRBD2
j_gene: TRBJ2-3
abundance: many
v_gene: TRBV25-1
CDR3nt: TGTGCCAGCAGTGGACGACTAGCGGGAGGCACAGATACGCAGTATTTT
CDR3aa: CASSGRLAGGTDTQYF

d_gene: NA
j_gene: TRBJ2-1
abundance: few
v_gene: TRBV7-6
CDR3nt: TGTGCCAGCAGCTCCCTAGCAAATGAGCAGTTCTTC
CDR3aa: CASSSLANEQFF

d_gene: NA
j_gene: TRBJ1-6
abundance: NA
v_gene: TRBV5-1
CDR3nt: TGCGCCAGCAGCGCCGGGGACCAATTTTCACCCCTCCACTTT
CDR3aa: CASSAGDQFSPLHF

d_gene: NA
j_gene: TRBJ2-7
abundance: many
v_gene: TRBV13
CDR3nt: TGTGCCAGCAGCCTCTGGAGAGAAGCTGGATACGAGCAGTACTTC
CDR3aa: CASSLWREAGYEQYF

d_gene: NA
j_gene: TRBJ1-2
abundance: few
v_gene: TRBV25-1
CDR3nt: TGTGCCAGCAGTGATCTTAACAAGAAAGTAGATGGCTACACCTTC
CDR3aa: CASSDLNKKVDGYTF

d_gene: TRBD1
j_gene: TRBJ2-1
abundance: NA
v_gene: TRBV7-8
CDR3nt: TGTGCCAGCAGCTTTCCGACAGGGGGACCACCTTACAGTGAGCAGTTCTTC
CDR3aa: CASSFPTGGPPYSEQFF

d_gene: TRBD2
j_gene: TRBJ2-5
abundance: many
v_gene: TRBV4-2
CDR3nt: TGTGCCAGCAGCCAAGCAGGACTAGCGGGAGATATGTCCCAGTACTTC
CDR3aa: CASSQAGLAGDMSQYF

d_gene: NA
j_gene: TRBJ2-1
abundance: NA
v_gene: TRBV7-6
CDR3nt: TGTGCCAGCAGCAGAGGCAGGGCGTTTTACAATGAGCAGTTCTTC
CDR3aa: CASSRGRAFYNEQFF

d_gene: NA
j_gene: TRBJ1-6
abundance: many
v_gene: TRBV3-1
CDR3nt: TGTGCCAGCAGCCAAGTTGCGGGTTACAATTCACCCCTCCACTTT
CDR3aa: CASSQVAGYNSPLHF

d_gene: NA
j_gene: TRBJ1-3
abundance: many
v_gene: TRBV6-2/TRBV6-3
CDR3nt: TGTGCCAGCAGTTACGTCGACAGCTCTGGAAACACCATATATTTT
CDR3aa: CASSYVDSSGNTIYF

d_gene: TRBD2
j_gene: TRBJ2-7
abundance: many
v_gene: TRBV7-2
CDR3nt: TGTGCCAGCAGCTTAGAGACTAGCGGGAGGGCCGGGTACGAGCAGTACTTC
CDR3aa: CASSLETSGRAGYEQYF

d_gene: NA
j_gene: TRBJ2-3
abundance: many
v_gene: TRBV6-1
CDR3nt: TGTGCCAGCAGTGAAACGGCAGCTCCTTTCACAGATACGCAGTATTTT
CDR3aa: CASSETAAPFTDTQYF

d_gene: TRBD1
j_gene: TRBJ1-3
abundance: many
v_gene: TRBV10-2
CDR3nt: TGCGCCAGCAATACAGGGGACCACTCTGGAAACACCATATATTTT
CDR3aa: CASNTGDHSGNTIYF

d_gene: NA
j_gene: TRBJ1-2
abundance: NA
v_gene: TRBV3-1
CDR3nt: TGTGCCAGCAGCCAAAAGACAGGCCGGAACTTCTATGGCTACACCTTC
CDR3aa: CASSQKTGRNFYGYTF

d_gene: TRBD1
j_gene: TRBJ2-7
abundance: few
v_gene: TRBV10-2
CDR3nt: TGCGCCAGCAGTGAGTCGAACAGGGGTGCCTACGAGCAGTACTTC
CDR3aa: CASSESNRGAYEQYF

d_gene: NA
j_gene: TRBJ1-5
abundance: many
v_gene: TRBV7-8
CDR3nt: TGTGCCAGCAGCTTAGCAGTGCAGCCCCAGCATTTT
CDR3aa: CASSLAVQPQHF

d_gene: TRBD2
j_gene: TRBJ2-5
abundance: few
v_gene: TRBV5-1
CDR3nt: TGCGCCAGCAGCTTGGGAGCGGGAGGCGCGGAGACCCAGTACTTC
CDR3aa: CASSLGAGGAETQYF

d_gene: NA
j_gene: TRBJ2-3
abundance: few
v_gene: TRBV11-2
CDR3nt: TGTGCCAGCAGCTTTTTCGATACGCAGTATTTT
CDR3aa: CASSFFDTQYF

d_gene: NA
j_gene: TRBJ2-2
abundance: NA
v_gene: TRBV7-2
CDR3nt: TGTGCCAGCAGCTTAGCAAGCTACTCAACAGGGGAGCTGTTTTTT
CDR3aa: CASSLASYSTGELFF

d_gene: NA
j_gene: TRBJ1-4
abundance: few
v_gene: TRBV29-1
CDR3nt: TGCAGCGTTGATGGGGGTGGGGCGGCTAATGAAAAACTGTTTTTT
CDR3aa: CSVDGGGAANEKLFF

d_gene: TRBD1
j_gene: TRBJ1-1
abundance: many
v_gene: TRBV9
CDR3nt: TGTGCCAGCAGCGTACTTTCCGAAGGGGGCTCTGAAGCTTTCTTT
CDR3aa: CASSVLSEGGSEAFF

d_gene: NA
j_gene: TRBJ1-1
abundance: NA
v_gene: TRBV6-5
CDR3nt: TGTGCCAGCAGCCGCTCGCGGGGTGGGACTGAAGCTTTCTTT
CDR3aa: CASSRSRGGTEAFF

d_gene: TRBD2
j_gene: TRBJ2-2
abundance: NA
v_gene: TRBV19
CDR3nt: TGTGCCAGTACCCAAGAAACCGCGCGGGGGTTCACCCGGGAGCTGTTTTTT
CDR3aa: CASTQETARGFTRELFF

d_gene: NA
j_gene: TRBJ2-2
abundance: NA
v_gene: TRBV6-5
CDR3nt: TGTGCCAGCAGACCCGGGACCGATAACACCGGGGAGCTGTTTTTT
CDR3aa: CASRPGTDNTGELFF

d_gene: NA
j_gene: TRBJ2-4
abundance: NA
v_gene: TRBV20-1
CDR3nt: TGCAGTGCTCGGGACCCTGGGACCAAAAACATTCAGTACTTC
CDR3aa: CSARDPGTKNIQYF

d_gene: NA
j_gene: TRBJ1-2
abundance: NA
v_gene: TRBV29-1
CDR3nt: TGCAGCGTTCGGCAGACCCAAACCTATGGCTACACCTTC
CDR3aa: CSVRQTQTYGYTF

d_gene: NA
j_gene: TRBJ2-2
abundance: few
v_gene: TRBV20-1
CDR3nt: TGCAGTGCTAGATGGGGCGGGGAGCTGTTTTTT
CDR3aa: CSARWGGELFF

d_gene: NA
j_gene: TRBJ2-7
abundance: many
v_gene: TRBV7-9
CDR3nt: TGTGCCAGCAGCAGAACAGGGAGCTGGGACGAGCAGTACTTC
CDR3aa: CASSRTGSWDEQYF

d_gene: TRBD2
j_gene: TRBJ2-1
abundance: NA
v_gene: TRBV20-1
CDR3nt: TGCAGTGCTGTCCCGGGACTAGCGGCCCATAGCTCCTACAATGAGCAGTTCTTC
CDR3aa: CSAVPGLAAHSSYNEQFF

d_gene: NA
j_gene: TRBJ2-6
abundance: few
v_gene: TRBV7-8
CDR3nt: TGTGCCAGCAGCTTTGGAGAGTCTGGGGCCAACGTCCTGACTTTC
CDR3aa: CASSFGESGANVLTF

d_gene: NA
j_gene: TRBJ2-7
abundance: many
v_gene: TRBV20-1
CDR3nt: TGCAGTGCTAGAGATTGGCGCCGCTCCTACGAGCAGTACTTC
CDR3aa: CSARDWRRSYEQYF

d_gene: TRBD1
j_gene: TRBJ1-2
abundance: few
v_gene: TRBV7-3
CDR3nt: TGTGCCAGCAGCACAGGGGAAGGCTTCTCGGGCTACACCTTC
CDR3aa: CASSTGEGFSGYTF

d_gene: NA
j_gene: TRBJ2-7
abundance: few
v_gene: TRBV20-1
CDR3nt: TGCAGTGCTAACATGGACTGGCCAAGCTCCTACGAGCAGTACTTC
CDR3aa: CSANMDWPSSYEQYF

d_gene: TRBD2
j_gene: TRBJ2-1
abundance: NA
v_gene: TRBV6-6
CDR3nt: TGTGCCAGCAGACAAAGGGACTACAAGGAAGAGCAGTTCTTC
CDR3aa: CASRQRDYKEEQFF

d_gene: NA
j_gene: TRBJ2-1
abundance: NA
v_gene: TRBV12-3/TRBV12-4
CDR3nt: TGTGCCAGCAGTTTGTCAGGGTCCGGCAATGAGCAGTTCTTC
CDR3aa: CASSLSGSGNEQFF

d_gene: TRBD1
j_gene: TRBJ2-7
abundance: medium-sized
v_gene: TRBV29-1
CDR3nt: TGCAGCGCACTTGGGACAGGATTTCACTACGAGCAGTACTTC
CDR3aa: CSALGTGFHYEQYF

d_gene: NA
j_gene: TRBJ1-1
abundance: NA
v_gene: TRBV20-1
CDR3nt: TGCAGTGCCCGGGAGGACGCGAACACTGAAGCTTTCTTT
CDR3aa: CSAREDANTEAFF

d_gene: NA
j_gene: TRBJ2-1
abundance: few
v_gene: TRBV9
CDR3nt: TGTGCCAGCAGCGTAGAGGGGGATGAGCAGTTCTTC
CDR3aa: CASSVEGDEQFF

d_gene: TRBD1
j_gene: TRBJ1-6
abundance: many
v_gene: TRBV9
CDR3nt: TGTGCCAGCAGCGTGGCACAGGGGAATTCACCCCTCCACTTT
CDR3aa: CASSVAQGNSPLHF

d_gene: TRBD1
j_gene: TRBJ1-5
abundance: many
v_gene: TRBV29-1
CDR3nt: TGCAGCGTCGCCACTTGGGGACAGGGTAGCAATCAGCCCCAGCATTTT
CDR3aa: CSVATWGQGSNQPQHF

d_gene: NA
j_gene: TRBJ2-7
abundance: many
v_gene: TRBV19
CDR3nt: TGTGCCAGTAGTTCGCCCGGAGGGGTTAGCTCCTACGAGCAGTACTTC
CDR3aa: CASSSPGGVSSYEQYF

d_gene: TRBD2
j_gene: TRBJ2-5
abundance: many
v_gene: TRBV4-2
CDR3nt: TGTGCCAGCAGCCAAGACCGTCGGGCTAGCGGCCAAGAGACCCAGTACTTC
CDR3aa: CASSQDRRASGQETQYF

d_gene: NA
j_gene: TRBJ2-1
abundance: few
v_gene: TRBV5-1
CDR3nt: TGCGCCAGCAGCTTGGGTAGCGGGACAGGAGTCTCCTACAATGAGCAGTTCTTC
CDR3aa: CASSLGSGTGVSYNEQFF

d_gene: NA
j_gene: TRBJ1-1
abundance: many
v_gene: TRBV6-1
CDR3nt: TGTGCCAGCAGTGGACCCCCCGGGGACACTGAAGCTTTCTTT
CDR3aa: CASSGPPGDTEAFF

d_gene: TRBD2
j_gene: TRBJ2-1
abundance: few
v_gene: TRBV6-2/TRBV6-3
CDR3nt: TGTGCCAGCAGCCTAACTCCTAGCGGGAGGGGCGATGAGCAGTTCTTC
CDR3aa: CASSLTPSGRGDEQFF

d_gene: NA
j_gene: TRBJ2-5
abundance: few
v_gene: TRBV9
CDR3nt: TGTGCCAGCAGCGGAGCCCCTGGGACGGGAAGACCCCACCAAGAGACCCAGTACTTC
CDR3aa: CASSGAPGTGRPHQETQYF

d_gene: NA
j_gene: TRBJ1-1
abundance: many
v_gene: TRBV2
CDR3nt: TGTGCCAGCGTACACGGACAAGCTTTCTTT
CDR3aa: CASVHGQAFF

d_gene: TRBD2
j_gene: TRBJ2-1
abundance: few
v_gene: TRBV14
CDR3nt: TGTGCCAGCAGCCCCCTATCGGTCCTGGGAGGGTTCGATGAGCAGTTCTTC
CDR3aa: CASSPLSVLGGFDEQFF

d_gene: TRBD1
j_gene: TRBJ2-7
abundance: NA
v_gene: TRBV12-3/TRBV12-4
CDR3nt: TGTGCCAGCAGTTTCGGCCTACCAACCGGGACAGGGCACAACGAGCAGTACTTC
CDR3aa: CASSFGLPTGTGHNEQYF

d_gene: NA
j_gene: TRBJ2-1
abundance: NA
v_gene: TRBV12-3/TRBV12-4
CDR3nt: TGTGCCAGCAGTCCTCGGTCCCGGGTCTCCTACAATGAGCAGTTCTTC
CDR3aa: CASSPRSRVSYNEQFF

d_gene: NA
j_gene: TRBJ1-6
abundance: few
v_gene: TRBV10-3
CDR3nt: TGTGCCATCAGTGAGTCAGGGTTGGATTCACCCCTCCACTTT
CDR3aa: CAISESGLDSPLHF